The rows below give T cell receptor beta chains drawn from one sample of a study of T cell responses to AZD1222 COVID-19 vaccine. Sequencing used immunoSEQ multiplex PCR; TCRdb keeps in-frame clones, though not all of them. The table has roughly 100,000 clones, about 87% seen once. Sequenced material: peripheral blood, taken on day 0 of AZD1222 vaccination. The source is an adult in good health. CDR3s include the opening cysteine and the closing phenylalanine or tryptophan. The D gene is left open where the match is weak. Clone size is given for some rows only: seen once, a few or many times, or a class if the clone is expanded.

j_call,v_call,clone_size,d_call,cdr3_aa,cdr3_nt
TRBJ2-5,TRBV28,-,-,CASSLGAATQYF,TGTGCCAGCAGTTTAGGGGCGGCGACCCAGTACTTC
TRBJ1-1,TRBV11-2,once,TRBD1,CASSPRQGRRSEAFF,TGTGCCAGCAGCCCAAGACAGGGTCGGAGGTCTGAAGCTTTCTTT
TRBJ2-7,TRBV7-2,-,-,CASSLGSGSAYEQYF,TGTGCCAGCAGCTTGGGTTCAGGGAGCGCCTACGAGCAGTACTTC
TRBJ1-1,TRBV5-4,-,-,CASSLSTGNTEAFF,TGTGCCAGCAGCTTATCGACGGGGAACACTGAAGCTTTCTTT
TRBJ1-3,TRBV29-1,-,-,CSVVLSSGNTIYF,TGCAGCGTTGTTCTGAGCTCTGGAAACACCATATATTTT
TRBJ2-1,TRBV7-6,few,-,CASSPPGARGQFF,TGTGCCAGCAGCCCTCCGGGAGCGCGAGGGCAGTTCTTC
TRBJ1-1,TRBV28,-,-,CASDPQGAENTEAFF,TGTGCCAGCGACCCCCAAGGGGCGGAGAACACTGAAGCTTTCTTT
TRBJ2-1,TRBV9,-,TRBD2,CASSVRLTSGVPNEQFF,TGTGCCAGCAGCGTCCGACTTACTAGCGGGGTGCCCAATGAGCAGTTCTTC
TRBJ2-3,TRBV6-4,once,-,CASSDSSSVSTDTQYF,TGTGCCAGCAGTGACTCGTCTAGCGTAAGCACAGATACGCAGTATTTT
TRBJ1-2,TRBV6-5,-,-,CASSYERLGAGGYTF,TGTGCCAGCAGTTACGAGCGGTTGGGGGCGGGTGGCTACACCTTC
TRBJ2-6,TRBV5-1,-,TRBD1,CASSHYPPGQGSGANVLTF,TGCGCCAGCAGTCATTACCCTCCGGGACAGGGGTCTGGGGCCAACGTCCTGACTTTC
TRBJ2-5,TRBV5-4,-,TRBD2,CASSPFLAGGSKETQYF,TGTGCCAGCAGCCCCTTCCTAGCGGGAGGGTCTAAGGAGACCCAGTACTTC
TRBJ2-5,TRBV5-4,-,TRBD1,CAIGRDRGGETQYF,TGTGCCATCGGAAGGGACAGGGGGGGAGAGACCCAGTACTTC
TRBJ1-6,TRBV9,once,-,CASSVGDGNSPLHF,TGTGCCAGCAGCGTTGGGGACGGTAATTCACCCCTCCACTTT
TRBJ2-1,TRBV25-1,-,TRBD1,CATNEGQGNEQFF,TGTGCCACCAACGAGGGACAGGGCAATGAGCAGTTCTTC
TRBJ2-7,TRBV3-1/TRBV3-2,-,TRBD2,CASSGPFGTSGYQGKDEQYF,TGTGCCAGCAGCGGACCTTTCGGGACTAGCGGGTACCAGGGCAAGGACGAGCAGTACTTC
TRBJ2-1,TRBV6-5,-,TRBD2,CASSYSAGEVNEQFF,TGTGCCAGCAGTTACTCGGCGGGAGAGGTAAATGAGCAGTTCTTC